These 3 T cell receptor beta chains came from one sample sequenced in a study of memory CD4+ T cells and cytomegalovirus serostatus. Measured with immunoSEQ multiplex PCR; TCRdb has only the in-frame clones, and not every one. The sample yields over 40,000 clones, roughly 79% seen once. Single viable CD3+CD4+CD8-CD45RO+ cells were sorted as the memory CD4+ T cells. The sequenced material came from memory CD4+ T cells from blood. Source of these receptors: an adult in good health and CMV-seronegative.

V usage is TRBV23-1 and J usage is TRBJ2-7; perhaps TRBD1 as D (6 bases). TRBV23-1 is sorted into the ORF group, with uncertain function. The CDR3 has 17 residues. Deletions cut 2 bases from V and 0 bases from J, with 17 bases between. In DNA form, the CDR3 reads TGCGCCAGCAGTCAAGTCTCTCAGGGGTGGGGCTCCTACGAGCAGTACTTC. Translation gives CASSQVSQGWGSYEQYF.

The CDR3 nucleotides are TGTGCCAGCAGCCCGGGTGGGGGGGATACGCAGTATTTT. Translating it yields CASSPGGGDTQYF. The chain links TRBV5-4 to TRBJ2-3, with D possibly matching TRBD2 (6 bases). Germline CDR1 and CDR2: SGHNT and YYREEE (reference sequence). This CDR3 is 13 amino acids long. V dropped 4 bases and J dropped 6 bases, with 12 bases sitting between them. Variable domain in full (rest from reference TRBV5-4 and TRBJ2-3): ETGVTQSPTHLIKTRGQQVTLRCSSQSGHNTVSWYQQALGQGPQFIFQYYREEENGRGNFPPRFSGLQFPNYSSELNVNALELDDSALYLCASSPGGGDTQYFGPGTRLTVL.

The rearrangement links TRBV5-1 to TRBJ2-3; D perhaps matches TRBD2 (7 bases). V gave up 0 bases and J gave up 6 bases, with 14 bases separating them. This CDR3 spans 15 amino acids. The V gene's germline CDR1 is SGHRS and CDR2 YFSETQ. As DNA, the CDR3 is TGCGCCAGCAGCTTGGATGGAGGGAGGGGGGATACGCAGTATTTT. This translates into CASSLDGGRGDTQYF.